This T cell receptor beta chain is drawn from a study of blood T cells in healthy people across ages. Using a J-beta primer mix together with a sample-barcoded 5' primer, a second PCR was run for roughly 7 to 12 cycles. TCRdb ran MiXCR on the 5' RACE reads and lists one entry per CDR3 protein. Among 1.5 million to 2 million distinct CDR3 sequences, 25% to 30% were seen once, and the ten largest hold 7% to 9%. V lost 7 bases and J 0 bases, leaving 4 bases between the germline ends. Looked up from germline, CDR1 is SGHTA and CDR2 is FQGNSA. The CDR3 is made up of 12 amino acids. This clonotype was detected a few times. Its antigen is not identified. Findings of the study overall: With unsorted PBMCs, a conclusive comparison of naive versus antigen-experienced cells was not possible. Significant beta diversity loss was already apparent by age roughly 40, declining roughly linearly.

This receptor was obtained from a young woman in good health. The chain is built from TRBV7-2 and TRBJ1-3; D unclear. Material for sequencing was blood. The CDR3 loop is CASKGSGNTIYF. As DNA, the CDR3 is TGTGCCAGCAAGGGCTCTGGAAACACCATATATTTT.